This passage covers 5 T cell receptor beta chains from one sample sequenced in a study of identical twins. MiXCR, applied by TCRdb to the 5' RACE reads, yields one record per CDR3 protein. The top ten hold 2.9% of the sample, which has hundreds of thousands of distinct CDR3 sequences, around 24% seen once. These data are also associated with another study on T cells expressing NK-cell markers.

Sequencing was performed on CD4+ T cells sorted from blood. The source of these receptors is a young woman in good health.

The table lists this clonotype with a few counts. The chain combines TRBV28 with TRBJ2-7; a possible D gene is TRBD2 (5 bases). Germline loops: CDR1 MDHEN, CDR2 SYDVKM. This CDR3 has 16 residues. V was shortened by 3 bases and J by 5 bases, with 20 bases between the two germline ends. The CDR3 region has the DNA TGTGCCAGCAGTTTCCGGATGTTTCGGGGAAACGACGAGCAGTACTTC. Its translation is CASSFRMFRGNDEQYF.

The sample holds a few counts of this clonotype. This chain links TRBV7-9 with TRBJ2-3; D call uncertain. Germline V gene sequence: CDR1 SEHNR, CDR2 FQNEAQ (reference sequence). The V end lost 1 base, the J end lost 4 bases, and 9 bases lay between the germline ends. This CDR3 region has 14 residues. CDR3 sequence: CASSLDAFSDTQYF. Written as DNA, the CDR3 is TGTGCCAGCAGCTTAGACGCATTCTCAGATACGCAGTATTTT.

V is TRBV3-1 and J is TRBJ2-2; possibly TRBD1 for D (5 bases). CDR1 and CDR2 from the germline V gene are LGHDT and YNNKEL (reference sequence). This CDR3 region has 15 residues. V was cut by 5 bases and J by 3 bases, with 13 bases left in between. The CDR3 is CASSRGIRHTGELFF. DNA for the CDR3: TGTGCCAGCAGCAGGGGAATACGCCACACCGGGGAGCTGTTTTTT.

This clonotype has more than one count but fewer than ten. V and J are TRBV7-2 and TRBJ2-1, with a tentative D call TRBD2 (6 bases). V lost 5 bases to trimming and J lost 5 bases, with 16 bases between them. The CDR3 is 15 amino acids. The germline V gene has CDR1 SGHTA and CDR2 FQGNSA. The CDR3 DNA is TGTGCCAGCAGCCATACCGGGACTCCCGACAATGAGCAGTTCTTC. Its translation is CASSHTGTPDNEQFF.

The chain employs TRBV6-2 or TRBV6-3 and TRBJ1-4; D uncertain. CDR3 length equals 11 residues. Deletions cut 1 base from V and 8 bases from J, with 2 bases between. The germline V gene has CDR1 MNHEY and CDR2 SVGEGT. In DNA, the CDR3 is TGTGCCAGCAGTTACTACGAAAAACTGTTTTTT. This sequence encodes CASSYYEKLFF.